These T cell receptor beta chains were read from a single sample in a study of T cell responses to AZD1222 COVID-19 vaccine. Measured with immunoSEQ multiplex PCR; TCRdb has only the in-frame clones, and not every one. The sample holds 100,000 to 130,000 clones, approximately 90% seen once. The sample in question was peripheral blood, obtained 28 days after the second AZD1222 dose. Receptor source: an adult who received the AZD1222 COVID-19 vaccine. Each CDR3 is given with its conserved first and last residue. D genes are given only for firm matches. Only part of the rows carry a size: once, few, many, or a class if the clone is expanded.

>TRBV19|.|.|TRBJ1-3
TGTGCCAGTACCAGGCAAAGCTCGGGGTTGGCTGGAAACACCATATATTTT
CASTRQSSGLAGNTIYF
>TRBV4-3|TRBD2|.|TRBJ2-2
TGCGCCAGCAGCCAAGTCGGGGGACTAGCGGCGACGAACACCGGGGAGCTGTTTTTT
CASSQVGGLAATNTGELFF
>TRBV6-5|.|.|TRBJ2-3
TGTGCCAGCAGTTACGGGTACACAGATACGCAGTATTTT
CASSYGYTDTQYF
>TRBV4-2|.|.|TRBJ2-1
TGTGCCAGCAGCCCGGGAAATTTGCCCTACAATGAGCAGTTCTTC
CASSPGNLPYNEQFF
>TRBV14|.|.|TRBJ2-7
TGTGCCAGCAGCCTTAGGGGGTTGGGGTACGAGCAGTACTTC
CASSLRGLGYEQYF
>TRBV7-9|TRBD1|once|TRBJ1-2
TGTGCCAGCAGCTTAGGGCAGGGGGCTAGCTACACCTTC
CASSLGQGASYTF
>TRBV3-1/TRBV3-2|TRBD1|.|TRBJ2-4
TGTGCCAGCAGCCAAGATCCAGACAGGGGGGCCTCCCAGTACTTC
CASSQDPDRGASQYF
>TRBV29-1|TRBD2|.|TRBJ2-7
TGCAGCGTTGGGACTAGCGGAGGTGATTGGCAGTACTTC
CSVGTSGGDWQYF
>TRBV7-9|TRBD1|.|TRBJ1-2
TGTGCCAGCAGCCCTCGTTCGGACAGGGGCTGGGAAGGCTACACCTTC
CASSPRSDRGWEGYTF
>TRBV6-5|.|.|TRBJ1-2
TGTGCCAGCAGTCGGGACACCGGGGGCTACACCTTC
CASSRDTGGYTF
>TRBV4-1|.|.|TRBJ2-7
TGCGCCAGCAGCCAAGGCACGGGGGGCCCCTACGAGCAGTACTTC
CASSQGTGGPYEQYF
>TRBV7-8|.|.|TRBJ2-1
TGTGCCAGCAGCTTTTCAGGGGCTCTCATCAACTCCTACAATGAGCAGTTCTTC
CASSFSGALINSYNEQFF
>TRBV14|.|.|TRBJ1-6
TGTGCCAGCAGCCTCAGGGGTCTACAGTCACCCCTCCACTTT
CASSLRGLQSPLHF
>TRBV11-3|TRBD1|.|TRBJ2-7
TGTGCCAGCAGCTACTCGCCCGGGACAGGCGCCTACGAGCAGTACTTC
CASSYSPGTGAYEQYF
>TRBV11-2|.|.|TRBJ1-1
TGTGCCAGCAGCTTGGGGGCATTGAAGGCTGAAGCTTTCTTT
CASSLGALKAEAFF
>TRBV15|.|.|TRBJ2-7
TGTGCCACCAGCATTTTCGGCTACGAGCAGTACTTC
CATSIFGYEQYF
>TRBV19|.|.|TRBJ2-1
TGTGCCAGTAGTCGAGGGGTTAGCTCCTACAATGAGCAGTTCTTC
CASSRGVSSYNEQFF
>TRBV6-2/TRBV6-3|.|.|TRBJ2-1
TGTGCCAGCAGTTACCTAGCCTATGAGCAGTTCTTC
CASSYLAYEQFF
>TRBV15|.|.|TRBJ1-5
TGTGCCACCAGCAGAGAACAGTTAAGCAATCAGCCCCAGCATTTT
CATSREQLSNQPQHF
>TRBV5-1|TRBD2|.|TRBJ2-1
TGCGCCAGCAGCCCAGCGGGAGGGTATGAGCAGTTCTTC
CASSPAGGYEQFF
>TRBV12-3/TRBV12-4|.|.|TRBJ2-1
TGTGCCAGCCGGAGGGGCTCCTACAATGAGCAGTTCTTC
CASRRGSYNEQFF
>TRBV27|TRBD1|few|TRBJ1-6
TGTGCCAGCAGTTTATACCGGACAGGGATTAATTCACCCCTCCACTTT
CASSLYRTGINSPLHF
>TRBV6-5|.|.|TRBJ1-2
TGTGCCAGCAGTTACGAGGGGACTCGAGGCTACACCTTC
CASSYEGTRGYTF
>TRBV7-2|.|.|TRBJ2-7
TGTGCCAGCAGCTCAAAGAGCTACGAGCAGTACTTC
CASSSKSYEQYF
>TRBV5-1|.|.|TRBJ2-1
TGCGCCAGCAGCTGGGGTAGCCACAATGAGCAGTTCTTC
CASSWGSHNEQFF
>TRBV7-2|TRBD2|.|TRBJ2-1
TGTGCCAGCAGTAGACTAGCGGGGGCCTACAATGAGCAGTTCTTC
CASSRLAGAYNEQFF
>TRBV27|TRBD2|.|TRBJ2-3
TGTGCCAGCAGTTTAGGACTAGCGGGGGGCCGGGATACGCAGTATTTT
CASSLGLAGGRDTQYF
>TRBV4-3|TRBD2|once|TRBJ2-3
TGCGCCAGCAGCCTGGATGTGGGGACTAGCGGGAGCACAGATACGCAGTATTTT
CASSLDVGTSGSTDTQYF
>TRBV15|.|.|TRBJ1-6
TGTGCCACCAGCAGAGATGTTAATAATTCACCCCTCCACTTT
CATSRDVNNSPLHF
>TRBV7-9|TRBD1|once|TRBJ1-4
TGTGCCAGCACACGGACAGGAGGGGATGAAAAACTGTTTTTT
CASTRTGGDEKLFF
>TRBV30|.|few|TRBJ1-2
TGTGCCTGGAGGGCCCCTGACCCGGCTAACTATGGCTACACCTTC
CAWRAPDPANYGYTF
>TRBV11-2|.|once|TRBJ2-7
TGTGCCAGCAGCCCTTCAGGCGACTCTACCTACGAGCAGTACTTC
CASSPSGDSTYEQYF
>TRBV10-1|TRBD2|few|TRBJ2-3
TGCGCCAGCAGTGAGTCACCTAGCGGGCACTCCAGGGGTACGCAGTATTTT
CASSESPSGHSRGTQYF
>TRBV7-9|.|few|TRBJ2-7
TGTGCCAGCAGCCCCGGGACCTGGACGAGTTCCTACGAGCAGTACTTC
CASSPGTWTSSYEQYF
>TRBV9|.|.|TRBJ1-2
TGTGCCAGCAGCCAGACGGGGGATGGCTACACCTTC
CASSQTGDGYTF
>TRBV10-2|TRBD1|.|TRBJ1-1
TGCGCCAGCGCGACAGGGGTAGGCGCTTTCTTT
CASATGVGAFF
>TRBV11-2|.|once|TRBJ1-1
TGTGCCAGTCAAGAGAACACTGAAGCTTTCTTT
CASQENTEAFF
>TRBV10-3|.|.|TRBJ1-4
TGTGCCATCGGCCATGGGTCAACTAATGAAAAACTGTTTTTT
CAIGHGSTNEKLFF
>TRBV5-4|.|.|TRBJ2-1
TGTGCCAGCAGGACTAGCTCCTACAATGAGCAGTTCTTC
CASRTSSYNEQFF
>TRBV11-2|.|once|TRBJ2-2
TGTGCCAGCAGCTTAGATTACTTCCTCACCGGGGAGCTGTTTTTT
CASSLDYFLTGELFF
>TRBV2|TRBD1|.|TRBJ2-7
TGTGCCAGCAGTCCTGCGGGGACAGGGAGATACGAGCAGTACTTC
CASSPAGTGRYEQYF
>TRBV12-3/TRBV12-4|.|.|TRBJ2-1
TGTGCCAGCAGTTTAAATGAGCAGTTCTTC
CASSLNEQFF
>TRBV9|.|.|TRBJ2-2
TGTGCCAGCGGACAGCGGACCTCCTTCTTAACCGGGGAGCTGTTTTTT
CASGQRTSFLTGELFF
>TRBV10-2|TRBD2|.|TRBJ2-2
TGCGCCAGCAGCGACAGCGGGGGGGCGAACACCGGGGAGCTGTTTTTT
CASSDSGGANTGELFF
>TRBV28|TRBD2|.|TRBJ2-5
TGTGCCAGCAGCCCCCACATGGTAGCGGGGGTCCAAGAGACCCAGTACTTC
CASSPHMVAGVQETQYF
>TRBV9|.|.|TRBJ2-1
TGTGCCAGCAGCCCACACCACCGCAACGATGAGCAGTTCTTC
CASSPHHRNDEQFF
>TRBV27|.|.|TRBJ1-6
TGTGCCAGCAGTCCCGCCGGCGGGGGAAATTCACCCCTCCACTTT
CASSPAGGGNSPLHF